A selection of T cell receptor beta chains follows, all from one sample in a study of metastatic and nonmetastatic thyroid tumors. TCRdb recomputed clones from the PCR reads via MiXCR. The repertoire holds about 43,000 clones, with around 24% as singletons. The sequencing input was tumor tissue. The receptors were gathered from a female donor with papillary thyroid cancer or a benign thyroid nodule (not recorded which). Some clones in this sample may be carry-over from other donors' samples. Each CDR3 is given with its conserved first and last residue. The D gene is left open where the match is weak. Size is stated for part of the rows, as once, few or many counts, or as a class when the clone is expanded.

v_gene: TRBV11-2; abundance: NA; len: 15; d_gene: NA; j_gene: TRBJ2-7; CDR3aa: CASSLAGSGSYEQYF; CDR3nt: TGTGCCAGCAGCTTAGCCGGCAGCGGCTCCTACGAGCAGTACTTC
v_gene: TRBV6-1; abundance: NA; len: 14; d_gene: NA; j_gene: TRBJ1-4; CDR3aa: CASSDRDGGEKLFF; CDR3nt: TGTGCCAGCAGTGATCGGGACGGAGGGGAAAAACTGTTTTTT
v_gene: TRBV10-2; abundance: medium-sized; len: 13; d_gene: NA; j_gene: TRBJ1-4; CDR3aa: CASSRESSEELFF; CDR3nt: TGCGCCAGCAGCAGGGAATCGTCGGAAGAACTGTTTTTT
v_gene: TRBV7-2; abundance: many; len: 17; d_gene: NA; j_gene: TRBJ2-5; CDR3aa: CASSLSAHPGAGETQYF; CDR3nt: TGTGCCAGCAGCTTATCGGCCCATCCGGGGGCGGGCGAGACCCAGTACTTC
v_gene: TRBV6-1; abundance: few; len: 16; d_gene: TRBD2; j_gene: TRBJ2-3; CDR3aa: CASSSTLAASTDTQYF; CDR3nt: TGTGCCAGCTCCTCCACCCTAGCGGCTAGCACAGATACGCAGTATTTT
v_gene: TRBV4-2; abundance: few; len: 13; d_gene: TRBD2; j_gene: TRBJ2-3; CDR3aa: CASSPSSGDTQYF; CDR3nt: TGTGCCAGCAGCCCTTCTAGCGGAGATACGCAGTATTTT
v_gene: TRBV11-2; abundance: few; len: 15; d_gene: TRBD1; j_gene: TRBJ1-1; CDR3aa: CASSARQGLNTEAFF; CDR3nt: TGTGCCAGCAGCGCCCGACAGGGGCTGAACACTGAAGCTTTCTTT
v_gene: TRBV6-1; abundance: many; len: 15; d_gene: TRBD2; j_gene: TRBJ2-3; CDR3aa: CASSGLSGEGHTQYF; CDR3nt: TGTGCCAGCAGTGGCCTGTCGGGGGAGGGACATACGCAGTATTTT
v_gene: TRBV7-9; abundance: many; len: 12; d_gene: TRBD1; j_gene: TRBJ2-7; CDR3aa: CASSIGQGRQYF; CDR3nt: TGTGCCAGCAGTATTGGACAGGGACGGCAGTACTTC
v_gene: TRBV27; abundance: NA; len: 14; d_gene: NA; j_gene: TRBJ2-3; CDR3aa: CASSRRGITDTQYF; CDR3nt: TGTGCCAGCAGCAGGAGGGGGATCACAGATACGCAGTATTTT